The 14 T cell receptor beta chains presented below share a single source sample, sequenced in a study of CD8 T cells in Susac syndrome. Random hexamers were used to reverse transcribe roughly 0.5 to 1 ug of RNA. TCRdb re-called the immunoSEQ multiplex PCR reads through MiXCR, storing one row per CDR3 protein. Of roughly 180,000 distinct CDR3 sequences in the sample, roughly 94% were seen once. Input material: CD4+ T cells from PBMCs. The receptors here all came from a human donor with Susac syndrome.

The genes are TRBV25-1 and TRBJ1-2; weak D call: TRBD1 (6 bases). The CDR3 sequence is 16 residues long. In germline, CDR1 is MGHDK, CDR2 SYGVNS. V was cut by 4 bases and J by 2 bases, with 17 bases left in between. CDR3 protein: CASSVTGGRQNYGYTF. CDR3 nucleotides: TGTGCCAGCAGTGTTACCGGGGGCCGCCAGAACTATGGCTACACCTTC.

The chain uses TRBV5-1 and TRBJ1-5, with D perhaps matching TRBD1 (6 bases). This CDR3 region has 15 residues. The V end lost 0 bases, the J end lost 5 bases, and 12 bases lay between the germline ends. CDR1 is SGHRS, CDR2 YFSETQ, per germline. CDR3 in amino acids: CASSLAAGEDQPQHF. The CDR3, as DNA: TGCGCCAGCAGCTTGGCGGCAGGGGAGGATCAGCCCCAGCATTTT.

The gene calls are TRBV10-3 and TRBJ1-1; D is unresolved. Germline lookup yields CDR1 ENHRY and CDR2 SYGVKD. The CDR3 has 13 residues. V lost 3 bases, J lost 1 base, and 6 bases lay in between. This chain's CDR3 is CAISEQANTEAFF. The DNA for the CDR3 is TGTGCCATCAGTGAACAAGCGAACACTGAAGCTTTCTTT.

The DNA for the CDR3 is TGTGCCAGCAGCGCGGTTTATAAGGTCTCTGGGGCCAACGTCCTGACTTTC. Residues: CASSAVYKVSGANVLTF. The chain employs TRBV5-4 and TRBJ2-6; no firm D call. Trimming removed 4 bases at V and 0 bases at J, with 14 bases between. Germline lookup yields CDR1 SGHNT and CDR2 YYREEE (reference sequence). The CDR3 covers 17 residues.

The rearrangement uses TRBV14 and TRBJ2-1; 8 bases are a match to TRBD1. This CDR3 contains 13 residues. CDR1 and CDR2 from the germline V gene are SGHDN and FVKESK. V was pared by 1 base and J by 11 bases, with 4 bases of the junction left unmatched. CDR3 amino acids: CASSQGQGIQQFF. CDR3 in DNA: TGTGCCAGCAGCCAAGGACAGGGGATCCAGCAGTTCTTC.

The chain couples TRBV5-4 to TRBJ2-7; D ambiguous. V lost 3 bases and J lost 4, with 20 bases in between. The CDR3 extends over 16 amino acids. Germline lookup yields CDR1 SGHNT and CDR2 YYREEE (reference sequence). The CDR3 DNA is TGTGCCAGCAGCTCTGCGGCTCCCCCAGGCGCATACGAGCAGTACTTC. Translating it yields CASSSAAPPGAYEQYF.

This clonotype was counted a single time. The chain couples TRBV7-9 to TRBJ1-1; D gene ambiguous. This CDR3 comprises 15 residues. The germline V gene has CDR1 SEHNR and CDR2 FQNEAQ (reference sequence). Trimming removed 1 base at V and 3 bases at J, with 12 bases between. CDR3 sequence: CASSLVSGRDTEAFF. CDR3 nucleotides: TGTGCCAGCAGCTTAGTATCGGGGAGGGACACTGAAGCTTTCTTT.

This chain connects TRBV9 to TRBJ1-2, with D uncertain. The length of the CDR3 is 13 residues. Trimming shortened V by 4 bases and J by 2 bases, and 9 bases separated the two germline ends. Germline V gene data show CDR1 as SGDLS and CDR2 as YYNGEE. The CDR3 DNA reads TGTGCCAGCAGCCCAGTCAGCAACTATGGCTACACCTTC. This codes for CASSPVSNYGYTF.

The CDR3 loop is CASSDGGPTDTQYF. In DNA, the CDR3 is TGTGCCAGCAGTGACGGAGGACCCACAGATACGCAGTATTTT. The V and J genes are TRBV6-4 and TRBJ2-3, with D tentatively TRBD2 (5 bases). V was trimmed by 2 bases and J by 2 bases, leaving 8 bases between them. The CDR3 runs 14 residues. Germline values: CDR1 MRHNA, CDR2 SNTAGT.

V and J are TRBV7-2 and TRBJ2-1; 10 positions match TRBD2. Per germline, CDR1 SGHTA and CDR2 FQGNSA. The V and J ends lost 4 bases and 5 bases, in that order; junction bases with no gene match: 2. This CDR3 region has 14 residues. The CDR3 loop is CASSSGLANNEQFF. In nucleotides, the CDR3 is TGTGCCAGCAGCTCGGGACTAGCGAACAATGAGCAGTTCTTC.

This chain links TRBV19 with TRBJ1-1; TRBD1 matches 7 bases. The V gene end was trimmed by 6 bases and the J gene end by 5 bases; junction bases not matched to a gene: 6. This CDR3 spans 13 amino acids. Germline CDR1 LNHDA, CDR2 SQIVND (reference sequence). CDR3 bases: TGTGCCAGTAGCCTAGACAGGGAGACTGAAGCTTTCTTT. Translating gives CASSLDRETEAFF. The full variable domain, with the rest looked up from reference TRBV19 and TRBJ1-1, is DGGITQSPKYLFRKEGQNVTLSCEQNLNHDAMYWYRQDPGQGLRLIYYSQIVNDFQKGDIAEGYSVSREKKESFPLTVTSAQKNPTAFYLCASSLDRETEAFFGQGTRLTVV.

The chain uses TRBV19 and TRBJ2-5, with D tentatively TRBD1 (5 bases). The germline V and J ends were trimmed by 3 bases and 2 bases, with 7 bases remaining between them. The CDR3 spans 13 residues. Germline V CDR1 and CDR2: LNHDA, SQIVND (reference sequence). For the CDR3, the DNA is TGTGCCAGTAGTATCGCAGGGCAAGAGACCCAGTACTTC. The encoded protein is CASSIAGQETQYF. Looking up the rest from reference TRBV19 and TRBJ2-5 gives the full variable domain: DGGITQSPKYLFRKEGQNVTLSCEQNLNHDAMYWYRQDPGQGLRLIYYSQIVNDFQKGDIAEGYSVSREKKESFPLTVTSAQKNPTAFYLCASSIAGQETQYFGPGTRLLVL.

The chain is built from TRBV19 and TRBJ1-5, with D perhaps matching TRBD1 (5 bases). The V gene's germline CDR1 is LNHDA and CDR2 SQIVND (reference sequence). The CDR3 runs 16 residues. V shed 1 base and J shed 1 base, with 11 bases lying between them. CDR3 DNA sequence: TGTGCCAGTAGTATAGGAGGGGCTTGGAGCAATCAGCCCCAGCATTTT. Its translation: CASSIGGAWSNQPQHF.

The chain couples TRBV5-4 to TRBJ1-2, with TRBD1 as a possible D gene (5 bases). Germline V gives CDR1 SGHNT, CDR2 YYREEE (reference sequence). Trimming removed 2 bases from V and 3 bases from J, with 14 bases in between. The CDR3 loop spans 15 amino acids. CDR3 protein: CASSLIGTRDYGYTF. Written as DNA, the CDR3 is TGTGCCAGCAGCTTAATCGGGACCAGGGACTATGGCTACACCTTC.